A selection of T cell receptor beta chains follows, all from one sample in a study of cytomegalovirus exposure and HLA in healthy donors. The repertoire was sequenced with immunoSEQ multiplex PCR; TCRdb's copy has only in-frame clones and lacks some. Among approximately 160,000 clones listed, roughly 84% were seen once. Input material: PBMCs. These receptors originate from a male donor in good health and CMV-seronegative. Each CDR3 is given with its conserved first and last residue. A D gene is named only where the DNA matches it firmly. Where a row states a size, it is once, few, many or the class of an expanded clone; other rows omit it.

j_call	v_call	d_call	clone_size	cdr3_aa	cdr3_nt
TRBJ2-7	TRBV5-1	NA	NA	CASSLVGAGEQYF	TGCGCCAGCAGCTTGGTGGGGGCGGGCGAGCAGTACTTC
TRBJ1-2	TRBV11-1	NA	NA	CASSQTDDLANYGYTF	TGTGCCAGCAGCCAGACAGACGATTTAGCTAACTATGGCTACACCTTC
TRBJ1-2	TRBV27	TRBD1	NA	CASRADRATPGYTF	TGTGCCAGCAGGGCCGACAGGGCCACCCCTGGCTACACCTTC
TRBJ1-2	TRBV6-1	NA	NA	CASSSGPRGYGYTF	TGTGCCAGCAGTTCTGGACCCAGGGGCTATGGCTACACCTTC
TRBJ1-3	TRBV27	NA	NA	CASSPPPGVAGNTIYF	TGTGCCAGCAGTCCGCCCCCGGGGGTTGCTGGAAACACCATATATTTT
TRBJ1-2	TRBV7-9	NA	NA	CSSSFERNGYTF	TGTTCCAGCAGCTTTGAGAGGAATGGCTACACCTTC
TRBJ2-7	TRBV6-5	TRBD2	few	CASRPGGSSYEQYF	TGTGCCAGCAGACCCGGGGGGAGTTCCTACGAGCAGTACTTC
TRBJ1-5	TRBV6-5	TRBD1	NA	CATRDREEGQPQHF	TGTGCCACCCGGGACAGGGAGGAGGGTCAGCCCCAGCATTTT
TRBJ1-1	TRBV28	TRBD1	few	CASKDRRAATEAFF	TGTGCCAGCAAGGACAGGCGAGCGGCCACTGAAGCTTTCTTT
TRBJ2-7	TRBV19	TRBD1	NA	CASSPHPTGVNYEQYF	TGTGCCAGTAGTCCCCACCCGACAGGGGTAAACTACGAGCAGTACTTC
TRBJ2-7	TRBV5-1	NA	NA	CASSLGQGGAYEQYF	TGCGCCAGCAGCTTGGGGCAGGGGGGCGCCTACGAGCAGTACTTC
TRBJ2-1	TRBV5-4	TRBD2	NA	CASSPGLAGNYNEQFF	TGTGCCAGCAGCCCCGGACTAGCGGGCAACTACAATGAGCAGTTCTTC
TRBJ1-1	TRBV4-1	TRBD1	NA	CASSQARDRGSEAFF	TGCGCCAGCAGCCAAGCCCGGGACAGGGGATCTGAAGCTTTCTTT
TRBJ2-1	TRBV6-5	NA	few	CASSYRGSTNEQFF	TGTGCCAGCAGTTACCGCGGTAGCACCAATGAGCAGTTCTTC
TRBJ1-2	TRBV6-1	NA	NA	CASSESASFYGYTF	TGTGCCAGCAGTGAAAGCGCCTCGTTCTATGGCTACACCTTC
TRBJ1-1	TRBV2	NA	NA	CASRNGAFF	TGTGCCAGCAGGAACGGGGCTTTCTTT
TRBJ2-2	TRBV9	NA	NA	CASSVEGIVTGELFF	TGTGCCAGCAGCGTAGAGGGGATTGTCACCGGGGAGCTGTTTTTT
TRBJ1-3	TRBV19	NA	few	CASSTPTGIGNTIYF	TGTGCCAGTAGTACCCCGACAGGAATTGGAAACACCATATATTTT
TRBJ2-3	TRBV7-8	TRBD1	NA	CASSTRDRAYTQYF	TGTGCCAGCAGCACCCGGGACAGGGCATATACGCAGTATTTT
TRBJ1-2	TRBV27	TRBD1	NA	CASSLRRQGPNYGYTF	TGTGCCAGCAGTTTACGGCGACAGGGACCTAACTATGGCTACACCTTC
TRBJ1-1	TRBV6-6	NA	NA	CASIDGATLMNTEAFF	TGTGCCAGCATTGATGGGGCTACCCTAATGAACACTGAAGCTTTCTTT
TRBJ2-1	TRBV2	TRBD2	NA	CASTSGRGSYNEQFF	TGTGCCAGCACCTCTGGGCGGGGGTCCTACAATGAGCAGTTCTTC
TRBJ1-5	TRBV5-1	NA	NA	CASSLDGDSNQPQHF	TGCGCCAGCAGCTTGGATGGAGATAGCAATCAGCCCCAGCATTTT
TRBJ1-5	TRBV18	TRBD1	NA	CASSRRTGDLEPQHF	TGTGCCAGCTCAAGGAGGACAGGGGATTTGGAGCCCCAGCATTTT
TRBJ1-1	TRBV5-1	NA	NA	CASRSTMNTEAFF	TGCGCCAGCAGATCGACAATGAACACTGAAGCTTTCTTT
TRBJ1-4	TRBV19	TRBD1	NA	CASRSARQGINEKLFF	TGTGCCAGTAGGTCCGCCCGACAGGGGATTAATGAAAAACTGTTTTTT
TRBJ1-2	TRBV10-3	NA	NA	CAISESSAGKGGYTF	TGTGCCATCAGTGAGTCCTCAGCGGGGAAGGGTGGCTACACCTTC
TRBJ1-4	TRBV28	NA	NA	CASSLYQPGQTNEKLFF	TGTGCCAGCAGTTTGTACCAGCCAGGGCAAACTAATGAAAAACTGTTTTTT
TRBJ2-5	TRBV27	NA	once	CASTLRPGHDPATQYF	TGTGCCAGCACCCTTAGGCCGGGACACGATCCGGCGACCCAGTACTTC
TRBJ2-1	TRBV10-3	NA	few	CAISRDSPSYNEQFF	TGTGCCATCAGCCGGGACTCACCCTCCTACAATGAGCAGTTCTTC
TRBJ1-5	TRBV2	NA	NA	CASNRQSNQPQHF	TGTGCCAGCAACAGACAGAGCAATCAGCCCCAGCATTTT
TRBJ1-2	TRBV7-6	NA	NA	CASSLVRPVKPYGYTF	TGTGCCAGCAGCTTAGTCCGTCCGGTCAAACCATATGGCTACACCTTC
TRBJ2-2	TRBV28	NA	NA	CASGGGPNTGELFF	TGTGCCAGCGGGGGCGGCCCGAACACCGGGGAGCTGTTTTTT
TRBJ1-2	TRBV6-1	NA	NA	CASSEGGFGTYYGYTF	TGTGCCAGCAGTGAAGGGGGGTTTGGGACTTACTATGGCTACACCTTC
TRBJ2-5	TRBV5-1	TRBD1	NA	CASSSGTGVFETQYF	TGCGCCAGCAGCTCCGGGACAGGGGTTTTTGAGACCCAGTACTTC
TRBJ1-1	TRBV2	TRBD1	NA	CASRAQGANTEAFF	TGTGCCAGCAGGGCACAGGGGGCAAACACTGAAGCTTTCTTT
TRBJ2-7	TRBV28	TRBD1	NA	CASSLTGVLGEQYF	TGTGCCAGCAGTTTGACAGGGGTACTGGGCGAGCAGTACTTC
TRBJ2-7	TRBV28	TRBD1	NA	CASGDRDYEQYF	TGTGCCAGCGGGGACAGGGATTACGAGCAGTACTTC
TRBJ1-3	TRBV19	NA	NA	CASADSLASGNTIYF	TGTGCCAGTGCGGACAGTCTGGCCTCTGGAAACACCATATATTTT
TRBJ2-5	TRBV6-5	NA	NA	CASSYGQAGPAQYF	TGTGCCAGCAGTTACGGTCAGGCGGGACCGGCCCAGTACTTC